Shown below are 13 T cell receptor beta chains from a single sample sequenced in a study of Ad26.COV2.S vaccination and SARS-CoV-2 variants. Generated by immunoSEQ multiplex PCR, the TCRdb table keeps only in-frame clones and is missing some. The sample contains fewer than 400,000 clones, about 91% of which appear only once. Treatment of the sample: about 20 received Ad26.COV2.S at low or high dose, single or two shots; roughly five received placebo; per-sample allocation not given. The study sampled participants on day 63 after the first vaccine or placebo injection. The sample in question was peripheral blood, obtained in a trial of Ad26.COV2.S vaccine versus placebo. The receptor set was obtained from a person between 18 and 59 years old who received the Ad26.COV2.S COVID-19 vaccine or a placebo.

This clone was counted once. The V call is TRBV5-4, the J call TRBJ2-1; a weak D match, TRBD2 (5 bases). The V end was cut by 2 bases, the J end by 7 bases, with 7 bases between. CDR1 is SGHNT, CDR2 YYREEE, per germline (reference sequence). The CDR3 consists of 12 residues. The CDR3 DNA reads as TGTGCCAGCAGCTTAAGGGAGAATGAGCAGTTCTTC. It codes for CASSLRENEQFF.

V usage is TRBV18 and J usage is TRBJ2-1; 8 nucleotides line up with TRBD1. Trimming took 0 bases from V and 7 from J; bases not matched to a gene: 8. CDR3 length: 16 amino acids. CDR1 and CDR2 (germline): KGHSH, LQKENI. The CDR3 DNA sequence: TGTGCCAGCTCACCACCGGGCCAGGGGGCGAGGAATGAGCAGTTCTTC. It encodes CASSPPGQGARNEQFF. The whole variable domain, filled in from reference TRBV18 and TRBJ2-1, reads NAGVMQNPRHLVRRRGQEARLRCSPMKGHSHVYWYRQLPEEGLKFMVYLQKENIIDESGMPKERFSAEFPKEGPSILRIQQVVRGDSAAYFCASSPPGQGARNEQFFGPGTRLTVL.

The J gene is TRBJ1-6, the V gene TRBV28; D might be TRBD1 (6 bases). Trimming removed 2 bases from V and 9 bases from J, with 14 bases in between. The CDR3 is 15 amino acids. In germline, CDR1 is MDHEN, CDR2 SYDVKM. CDR3 sequence reads: CASSLADSWVSPLHF. The CDR3 nucleotides read TGTGCCAGCAGTTTAGCGGACAGCTGGGTTTCACCCCTCCACTTT.

The CDR3, as DNA: TGTGCCAGCAGCTTAGGGGACAGGGGCAATGAGCAGTTCTTC. This translates into CASSLGDRGNEQFF. This sequence joins TRBV11-2 and TRBJ2-1, with 10 bases aligning to TRBD1. CDR3 size: 14 residues. Trimming removed 1 base from V and 6 bases from J; junction bases left unmatched: 0. Germline-derived CDR1 and CDR2 are SGHAT and FQNNGV.

The chain combines TRBV30 with TRBJ1-5; 7 positions match TRBD1. The CDR3 is made up of 13 amino acids. The germline gives CDR1 GTSNPN, CDR2 SVGIG (reference sequence). The trim removed 2 bases at V and 6 bases at J, leaving 4 bases unmatched. The CDR3 reads CAWSQGTVQPQHF. The CDR3 DNA reads TGTGCCTGGAGTCAAGGGACAGTTCAGCCCCAGCATTTT.

Of note for this clone: The same CDR3 can be traced to other DNA sequences in this sample. The V and J genes are TRBV19 and TRBJ2-2; D not resolved. Per the germline V gene, CDR1 is LNHDA and CDR2 is SQIVND (reference sequence). Between the trimmed V and J ends, which lost 7 bases and 3 bases, there was a span of 6 bases. There are 12 residues in the CDR3. Here the CDR3 reads CASNRDTGELFF. CDR3 coding DNA: TGTGCCAGTAACCGTGACACCGGGGAGCTGTTTTTT.

J is TRBJ2-6 and V is TRBV21-1; the table's D call TRBD2 went unverified against the DNA. TRBV21-1 is labeled a pseudogene. The CDR3 loop spans 20 amino acids. CDR3 in DNA: TGTGCCAGCAGCAAAAACGGCGGGAGAGCATCCGACTCTGGGGCCAACGTCCTGACTTTC. As protein: CASSKNGGRASDSGANVLTF.

V usage is TRBV5-6 and J usage is TRBJ1-4; a weak D match, TRBD1 (5 bases). Germline V CDR1 and CDR2: SGHDT, YYEEEE. The CDR3 runs to 13 residues. Between the trimmed V and J ends, which lost 4 bases and 11 bases, there was a span of 15 bases. CDR3 nucleotides: TGTGCCAGCAGCCTGGGGAGAGGGGCTAAACTGTTTTTT. Translation: CASSLGRGAKLFF.

The rearrangement links TRBV7-3 to TRBJ2-1; maybe TRBD2 (6 bases). V lost 5 bases and J 7 bases, leaving 12 bases between the germline ends. Germline assignment: CDR1 SGHTA and CDR2 FQGTGA. This CDR3 spans 13 amino acids. The CDR3, as DNA: TGTGCCAGCAGCCCTGTGGGGGGAAATGAGCAGTTCTTC. Its translation is CASSPVGGNEQFF.

This clone was picked up a small number of times. One end of the junction varies from germline; a read error may be responsible. This rearrangement joins TRBV12-3 or TRBV12-4 to TRBJ1-2; D may be TRBD1 (6 bases). This CDR3 has 11 residues. The CDR3 region is CASSSVSGHYF. The CDR3 DNA is TGTGCCAGCAGTTCGGTATCGGGACACTACTTC.

This chain links TRBV18 with TRBJ2-1; D may be TRBD1 (5 bases). Trimming shortened V by 2 bases and J by 2 bases, and 10 bases separated the two germline ends. Germline V gene data show CDR1 as KGHSH and CDR2 as LQKENI. The CDR3 runs to 15 residues. CDR3 in DNA: TGTGCCAGCTCACCAGGCGACAGCGCCTACAATGAGCAGTTCTTC. This translates into CASSPGDSAYNEQFF.

The V gene is TRBV6-5, the J gene TRBJ1-6; D gene unclear. This CDR3 has 15 residues. Trimming took 6 bases from V and 9 from J, leaving 18 bases between them. Germline CDR1 reads MNHEY; CDR2 reads SVGAGI. CDR3 amino acids: CASRIRTRRGSPLHF. The CDR3 bases are TGTGCCAGCAGGATCAGGACGAGAAGAGGTTCACCCCTCCACTTT.

This rearrangement joins TRBV5-1 to TRBJ2-5, with a tentative D call TRBD2 (5 bases). Germline values: CDR1 SGHRS, CDR2 YFSETQ. CDR3 length: 14 residues. The V end lost 4 bases, the J end lost 3 bases, and 13 bases lay between the germline ends. Here the CDR3 DNA reads TGCGCCAGCAGCCCCCGGGTGCGGGAAGAGACCCAGTACTTC. Encoded protein: CASSPRVREETQYF.